This T cell receptor (beta chain) appears in the sequencing data of a study of blood T cell repertoires in COVID-19 (dated by TCRdb to 2020 to 2022). Some background on the complete study: The collaborator samples originated in the United States, Italy and Spain and spanned the acute and convalescent phases of COVID-19. The dataset comprised deeply sampled blood TCRbeta repertoires from subjects exposed to, actively infected with, or recovered from COVID-19. The repertoires were made available in a free public database intended to serve as a resource for research on the immune response to SARS-CoV-2. Where HLA class I and class II types were available, the types were taken from metadata supplied by the sample provider, not from assay-based typing. Samples came from the ongoing ImmuneRACE study (first 160 participants) plus 1,254 subjects from 6 global collaborators. The sample metadata nearly always contained a de-identified subject ID, COVID-19 status, age in years and sex. The material from the prospective study consisted of cDNA or gDNA derived from T cells, B-cell-depleted T cells, or PBMCs. Overall study results and their limits: How much clinical and demographic metadata was included differed by source and by participant, and the metadata was provided uncurated.

Whole blood was collected in K2EDTA tubes by collaborating institutions according to the institutions' own protocols. For TCRbeta analysis, collaborators shipped samples in one of three forms: frozen whole blood, isolated PBMCs, or DNA extracted from either of those sample types. The cysteine opens and the phenylalanine closes a CDR3 of 14 amino acids. Only the CDR3 DNA stays, 42 bases, in frame from base 1. Reading the germline V gene gives CDR1 MNHEY and CDR2 SVGAGI. Trimmed from V: 4 bases; trimmed from J: 6 bases; junction bases lacking a gene match: 5. TCRbeta CDR3 regions were amplified from genomic DNA by means of the immunoSEQ Assay, a bias-controlled multiplex PCR. In the source study's methods: The number of nucleated cells in each sample was estimated by amplification of reference gene primers within the assay. To quantify the absolute abundance of each unique TCRbeta CDR3 rearrangement, sequence reads were collapsed and filtered. For each sample, productive Simpson clonality was calculated by taking the square root of Simpson's diversity index across productive rearrangements. The table comes from immuneACCESS by way of TCRdb, which keeps in-frame sequences with V and J called. Part of the clones is missing from these tables; in studies checked, under half for an unresolved V gene and the rest for unknown reasons. V, J and clone size were drawn from that table, and D and trimming were deduced from the DNA. Recorded for this sample are about 210,000 clones; roughly 78% of them occurred a single time. Over 9.5% of the sample is in the top ten clones.

A word on this clone: The antigen it recognizes is unknown. No base-level quality is on record; no much larger clone is a single base apart.

The source is a woman aged 40 to 50 with acute or convalescent COVID-19. Sequencing input: peripheral blood. The sequence links TRBV6-5 to TRBJ2-5, and TRBD2 matches 10 of the central bases. The DNA sequence is as follows: TGTGCCAGCAGTTCCCTAGCGGGAGTAAAGACCCAGTACTTC. This sequence encodes CASSSLAGVKTQYF.